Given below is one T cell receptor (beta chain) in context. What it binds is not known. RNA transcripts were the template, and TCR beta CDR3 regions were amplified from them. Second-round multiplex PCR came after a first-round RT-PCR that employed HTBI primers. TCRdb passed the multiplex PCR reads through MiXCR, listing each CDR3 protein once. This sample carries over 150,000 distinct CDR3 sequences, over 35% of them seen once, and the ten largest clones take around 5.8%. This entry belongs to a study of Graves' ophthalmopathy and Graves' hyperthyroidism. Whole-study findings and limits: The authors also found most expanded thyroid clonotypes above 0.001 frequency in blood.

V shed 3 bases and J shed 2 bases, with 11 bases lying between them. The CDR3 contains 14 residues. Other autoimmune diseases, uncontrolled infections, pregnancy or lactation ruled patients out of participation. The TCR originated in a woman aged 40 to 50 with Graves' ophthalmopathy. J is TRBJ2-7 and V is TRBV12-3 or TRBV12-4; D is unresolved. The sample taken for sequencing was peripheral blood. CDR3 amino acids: CASSLPGTTYEQYF. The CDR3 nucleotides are TGTGCCAGCAGTTTGCCAGGAACAACCTACGAGCAGTACTTC.